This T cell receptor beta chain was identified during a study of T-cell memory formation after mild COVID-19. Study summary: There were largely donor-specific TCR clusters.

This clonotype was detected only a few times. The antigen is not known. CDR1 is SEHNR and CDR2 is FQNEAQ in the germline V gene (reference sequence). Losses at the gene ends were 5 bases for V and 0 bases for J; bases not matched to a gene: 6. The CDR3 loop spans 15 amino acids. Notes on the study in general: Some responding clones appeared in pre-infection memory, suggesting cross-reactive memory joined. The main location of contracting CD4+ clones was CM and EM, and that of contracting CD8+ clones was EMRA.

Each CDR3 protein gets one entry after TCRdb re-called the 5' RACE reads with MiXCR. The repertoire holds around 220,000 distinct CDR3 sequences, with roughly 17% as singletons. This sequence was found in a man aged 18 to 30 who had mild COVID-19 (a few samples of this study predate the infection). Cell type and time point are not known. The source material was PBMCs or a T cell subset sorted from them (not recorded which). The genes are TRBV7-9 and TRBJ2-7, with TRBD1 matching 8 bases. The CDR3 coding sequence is TGTGCCAGCAGCCCTGGACAGGGCACCTCCTACGAGCAGTACTTC. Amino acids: CASSPGQGTSYEQYF.